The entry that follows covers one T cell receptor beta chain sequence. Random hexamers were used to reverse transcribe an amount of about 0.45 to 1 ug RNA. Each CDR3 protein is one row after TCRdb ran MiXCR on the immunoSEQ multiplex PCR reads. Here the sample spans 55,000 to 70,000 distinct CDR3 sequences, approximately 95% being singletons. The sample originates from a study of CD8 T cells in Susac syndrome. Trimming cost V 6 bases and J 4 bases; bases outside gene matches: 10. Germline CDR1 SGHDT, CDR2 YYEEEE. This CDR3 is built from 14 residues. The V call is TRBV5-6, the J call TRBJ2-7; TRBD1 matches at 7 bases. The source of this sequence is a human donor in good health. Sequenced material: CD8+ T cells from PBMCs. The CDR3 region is CASKGAKTHYEQYV. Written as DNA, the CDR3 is TGTGCCAGCAAGGGGGCGAAAACCCATTACGAGCAGTACGTC.